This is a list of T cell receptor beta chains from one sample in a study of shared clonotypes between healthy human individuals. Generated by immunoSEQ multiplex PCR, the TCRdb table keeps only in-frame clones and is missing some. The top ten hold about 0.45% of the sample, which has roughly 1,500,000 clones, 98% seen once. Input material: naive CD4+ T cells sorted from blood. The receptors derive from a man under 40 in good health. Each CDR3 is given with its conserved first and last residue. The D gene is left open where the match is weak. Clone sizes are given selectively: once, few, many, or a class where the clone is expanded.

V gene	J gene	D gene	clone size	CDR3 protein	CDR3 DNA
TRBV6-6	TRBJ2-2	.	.	CAASGITTGELFF	TGTGCCGCCTCGGGAATTACCACCGGGGAGCTGTTTTTT
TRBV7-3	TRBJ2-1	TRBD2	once	CASRTAGGPGNEQFF	TGTGCCAGCAGAACGGCGGGAGGGCCCGGAAATGAGCAGTTCTTC
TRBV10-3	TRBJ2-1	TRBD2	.	CAISETTSGRENEQFF	TGTGCCATCAGTGAGACCACTAGCGGGAGGGAAAATGAGCAGTTCTTC
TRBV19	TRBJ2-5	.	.	CASSNRGHYQETQYF	TGTGCCAGTAGCAATCGGGGTCATTACCAAGAGACCCAGTACTTC
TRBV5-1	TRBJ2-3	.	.	CASSLSPSVSTDTQYF	TGCGCCAGCAGCCTAAGCCCGTCGGTTAGCACAGATACGCAGTATTTT
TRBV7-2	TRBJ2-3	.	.	CASSPRTSRTDTQYF	TGTGCCAGCAGCCCTAGGACATCCCGCACAGATACGCAGTATTTT
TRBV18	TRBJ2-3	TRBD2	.	CASSPPRGLGTSGRSTDTQYF	TGTGCCAGCTCACCACCGCGGGGTCTAGGGACTAGCGGCAGAAGCACAGATACGCAGTATTTT
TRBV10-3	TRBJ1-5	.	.	CATAGDYSNQPQHF	TGTGCCACCGCAGGAGACTATAGCAATCAGCCCCAGCATTTT
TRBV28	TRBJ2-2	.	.	CASSLRGHAGELFF	TGTGCCAGCAGTTTACGCGGACATGCCGGGGAGCTGTTTTTT
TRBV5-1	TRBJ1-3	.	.	CASRQEYSGNTIYF	TGCGCCAGCAGACAAGAATACTCTGGAAACACCATATATTTT
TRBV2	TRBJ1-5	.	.	CASSGGGFRDQPQHF	TGTGCCAGCAGTGGCGGGGGCTTTAGGGATCAGCCCCAGCATTTT
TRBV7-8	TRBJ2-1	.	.	CASSPRRQGNEQFF	TGTGCCAGCAGCCCCCGTAGGCAGGGAAACGAGCAGTTCTTC
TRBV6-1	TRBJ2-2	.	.	CASSPGQSSGELFF	TGTGCCAGCAGTCCGGGGCAAAGTTCCGGGGAGCTGTTTTTT
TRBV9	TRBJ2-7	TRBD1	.	CASSPDRGPREQYF	TGTGCCAGCAGCCCGGACAGGGGCCCTCGAGAGCAGTACTTC
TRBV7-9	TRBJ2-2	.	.	CASSLPILAGELFF	TGTGCCAGCAGCTTACCCATCCTTGCCGGGGAGCTGTTTTTT
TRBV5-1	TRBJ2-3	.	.	CASSLATGLLDTQYF	TGCGCCAGCAGCTTGGCGACGGGGCTCCTAGATACGCAGTATTTT
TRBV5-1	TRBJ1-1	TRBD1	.	CASSLFGTGHENTEAFF	TGCGCCAGCAGCTTGTTCGGGACAGGGCATGAAAACACTGAAGCTTTCTTT
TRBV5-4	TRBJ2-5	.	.	CASRRTPYAGETQYF	TGTGCCAGCAGACGGACACCTTACGCTGGGGAGACCCAGTACTTC
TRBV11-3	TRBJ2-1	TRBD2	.	CASSLGGYSYNEQFF	TGTGCCAGCAGCTTGGGGGGGTACTCCTACAATGAGCAGTTCTTC
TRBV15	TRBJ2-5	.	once	CATSTQGGAQYF	TGTGCCACCAGCACACAAGGGGGGGCCCAGTACTTC
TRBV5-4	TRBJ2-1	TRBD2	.	CASRKAGGPNEQFF	TGTGCCAGCAGGAAAGCGGGAGGGCCAAATGAGCAGTTCTTC
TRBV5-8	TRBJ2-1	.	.	CASFRFSLGTHRRERNEQFF	TGTGCCAGCTTCCGGTTTAGTCTCGGGACACATCGTCGGGAGAGGAATGAGCAGTTCTTC
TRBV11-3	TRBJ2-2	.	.	CASSLRAGGLAGELFF	TGTGCCAGCAGCTTACGGGCAGGGGGACTTGCCGGGGAGCTGTTTTTT
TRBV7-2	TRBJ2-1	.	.	CASSSTLAASYNEQFF	TGTGCCAGCAGCTCCACTTTAGCAGCCTCCTACAATGAGCAGTTCTTC
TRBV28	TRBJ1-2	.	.	CASSFLRGTYGYTF	TGTGCCAGCAGTTTTCTGAGAGGGACCTATGGCTACACCTTC
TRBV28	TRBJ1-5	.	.	CASQGSNQPQHF	TGTGCCAGCCAGGGTAGCAATCAGCCCCAGCATTTT
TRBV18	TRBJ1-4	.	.	CASSPGEKLFF	TGTGCCAGCTCGCCGGGAGAAAAACTGTTTTTT
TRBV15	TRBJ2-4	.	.	CATKSGTSENIQYF	TGTGCCACCAAAAGTGGGACCTCGGAGAACATTCAGTACTTC
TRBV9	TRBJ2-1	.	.	CASSVGGRAYNEQFF	TGTGCCAGCAGCGTAGGTGGTAGAGCATACAATGAGCAGTTCTTC
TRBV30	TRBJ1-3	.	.	CAWSSGLLSGNTIYF	TGTGCCTGGAGTTCAGGGCTGCTCTCTGGAAACACCATATATTTT
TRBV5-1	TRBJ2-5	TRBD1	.	CASSRIKMTGGQETQYF	TGCGCCAGCAGCCGAATCAAGATGACAGGGGGTCAAGAGACCCAGTACTTC
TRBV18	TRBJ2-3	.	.	CASSPATDTQYF	TGTGCCAGCTCACCGGCGACCGATACGCAGTATTTT
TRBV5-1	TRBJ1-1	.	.	CASSFIVRGRLGTEAFF	TGCGCCAGCAGCTTTATTGTGCGGGGGAGGCTGGGCACTGAAGCTTTCTTT
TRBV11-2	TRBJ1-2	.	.	CASSSGGPGYGYTF	TGTGCCAGCAGCTCGGGCGGCCCGGGCTATGGCTACACCTTC
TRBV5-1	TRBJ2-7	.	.	CASRSADEQYF	TGCGCCAGCAGAAGCGCGGACGAGCAGTACTTC
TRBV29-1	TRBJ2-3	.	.	CSSLRGSDTQYF	TGCAGCTCACTGAGGGGGTCAGATACGCAGTATTTT
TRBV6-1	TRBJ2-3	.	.	CASRPSTDTQYF	TGTGCCAGCAGACCTAGCACAGATACGCAGTATTTT
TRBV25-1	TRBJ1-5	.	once	CASSDLRENQPQHF	TGTGCCAGCAGTGACCTCAGGGAAAATCAGCCCCAGCATTTT
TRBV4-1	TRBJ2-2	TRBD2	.	CASSQLGRGTSGAGELFF	TGCGCCAGCAGCCAATTGGGACGGGGGACTAGCGGAGCCGGGGAGCTGTTTTTT
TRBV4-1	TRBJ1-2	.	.	CASSQHRGDGYTF	TGCGCCAGCAGCCAGCACCGGGGCGATGGCTACACCTTC
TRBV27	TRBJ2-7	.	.	CASSLRLLGNFYEQYF	TGTGCCAGCAGTTTAAGGCTCCTGGGTAATTTCTACGAGCAGTACTTC
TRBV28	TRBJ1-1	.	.	CASSFLYRDVREAFF	TGTGCCAGCAGTTTCCTTTACAGGGACGTACGGGAAGCTTTCTTT
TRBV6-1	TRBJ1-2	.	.	CASSEALARTF	TGTGCCAGCAGTGAAGCGCTGGCCAGGACCTTC
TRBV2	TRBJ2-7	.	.	CASSRDRTTYEQYF	TGTGCCAGCAGTCGAGACAGGACAACCTACGAGCAGTACTTC
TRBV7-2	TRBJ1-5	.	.	CATQQGVNQPQHF	TGTGCCACCCAACAGGGAGTCAATCAGCCCCAGCATTTT
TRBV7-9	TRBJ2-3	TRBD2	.	CASSSGGLAGSTDTQYF	TGTGCCAGCAGCTCCGGGGGACTAGCGGGAAGCACAGATACGCAGTATTTT
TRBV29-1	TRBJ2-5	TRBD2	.	CSVAGTSGRSFQETQYF	TGCAGCGTAGCAGGGACTAGCGGGAGGTCCTTCCAAGAGACCCAGTACTTC
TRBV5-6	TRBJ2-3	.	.	CASSLRFTDTQYF	TGTGCCAGCAGCTTAAGGTTCACAGATACGCAGTATTTT
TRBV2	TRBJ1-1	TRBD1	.	CASSGDSTEAFF	TGTGCCAGCAGCGGGGACAGCACTGAAGCTTTCTTT
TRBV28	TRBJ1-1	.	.	CAIGPHPRKEITEAFF	TGTGCCATTGGACCGCACCCTCGGAAGGAAATCACTGAAGCTTTCTTT
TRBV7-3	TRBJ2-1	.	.	CASSLLAPSSYNEQFF	TGTGCCAGCAGCTTACTAGCGCCAAGCTCCTACAATGAGCAGTTCTTC
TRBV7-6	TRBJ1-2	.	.	CASSNPGNGYTF	TGTGCCAGCAGCAATCCAGGGAATGGCTACACCTTC